This TCR beta chain was identified in a study of CD8+ T cells in alopecia areata. Findings and caveats of the study: Lesional scalp, notably in alopecia totalis/universalis, had clonality above that of normal scalp. In blood and scalp, many expanded lesional clones persisted during tofacitinib.

As to this clone: Its antigen is still unknown.

Treatment described: oral pan-JAK inhibitor, 5-10 mg twice daily. Germline values: CDR1 MDHEN, CDR2 SYDVKM. The CDR3 runs to 11 residues. V shed 8 bases and J shed 5 bases, with 9 bases lying between them. Sequencing templates came from extracted RNA that was reverse transcribed into cDNA. Sequencing was performed with immunoSEQ multiplex PCR; in TCRdb, only in-frame clones are kept and a portion is missing. The table has 150,000 to 200,000 clones, 60% seen once. The starting material was CD4+ T cells sorted from blood, obtained at week 24, from a patient treated with tofacitinib. This sequence joins TRBV28 and TRBJ2-5; D gene uncertain. The receptor comes from a human donor with alopecia areata. The CDR3 sequence: CASGSGETQYF. Written as DNA, the CDR3 is TGTGCCAGCGGAAGTGGCGAGACCCAGTACTTC.